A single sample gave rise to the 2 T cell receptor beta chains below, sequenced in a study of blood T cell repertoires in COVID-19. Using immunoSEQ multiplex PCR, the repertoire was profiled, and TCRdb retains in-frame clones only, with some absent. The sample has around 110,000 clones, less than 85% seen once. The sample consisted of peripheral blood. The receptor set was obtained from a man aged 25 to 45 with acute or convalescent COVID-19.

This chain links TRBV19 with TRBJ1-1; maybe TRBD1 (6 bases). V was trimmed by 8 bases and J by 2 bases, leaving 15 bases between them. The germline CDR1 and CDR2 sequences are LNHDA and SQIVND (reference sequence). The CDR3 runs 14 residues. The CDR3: CASWGGRGNTEAFF. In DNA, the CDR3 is TGTGCCAGTTGGGGGGGCCGGGGAAACACTGAAGCTTTCTTT.

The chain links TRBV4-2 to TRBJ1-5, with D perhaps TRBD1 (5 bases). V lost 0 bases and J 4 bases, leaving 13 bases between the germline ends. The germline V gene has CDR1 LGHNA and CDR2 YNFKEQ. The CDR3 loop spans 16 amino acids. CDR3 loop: CASSQESRVGNQPQHF. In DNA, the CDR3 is TGTGCCAGCAGCCAAGAGAGCAGGGTTGGTAATCAGCCCCAGCATTTT.